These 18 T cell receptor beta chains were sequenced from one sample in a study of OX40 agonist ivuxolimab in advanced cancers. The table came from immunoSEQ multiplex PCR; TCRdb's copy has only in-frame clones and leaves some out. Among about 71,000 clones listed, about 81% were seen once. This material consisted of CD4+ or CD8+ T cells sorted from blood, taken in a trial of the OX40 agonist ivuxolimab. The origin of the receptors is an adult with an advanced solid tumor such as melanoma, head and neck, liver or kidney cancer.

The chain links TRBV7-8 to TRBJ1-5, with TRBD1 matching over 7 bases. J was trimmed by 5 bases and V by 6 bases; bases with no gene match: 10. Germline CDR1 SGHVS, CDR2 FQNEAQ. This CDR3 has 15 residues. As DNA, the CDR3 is TGTGCCAGCAGACGAGGCACAGGGGTTGATCAGCCCCAGCATTTT. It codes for CASRRGTGVDQPQHF.

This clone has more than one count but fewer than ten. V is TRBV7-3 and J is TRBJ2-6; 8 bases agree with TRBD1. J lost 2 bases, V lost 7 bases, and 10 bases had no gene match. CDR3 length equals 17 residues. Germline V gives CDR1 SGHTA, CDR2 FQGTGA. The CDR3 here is CASKPGGAGTGANVLTF. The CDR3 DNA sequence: TGTGCCAGCAAGCCAGGGGGCGCCGGGACTGGGGCCAACGTCCTGACTTTC.

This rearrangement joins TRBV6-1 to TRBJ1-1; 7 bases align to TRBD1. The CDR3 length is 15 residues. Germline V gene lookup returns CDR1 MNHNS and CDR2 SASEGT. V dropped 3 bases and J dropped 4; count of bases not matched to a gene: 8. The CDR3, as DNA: TGTGCCAGCAGTGACTCTTTGTCAGGGGGCACTGAAGCTTTCTTT. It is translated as CASSDSLSGGTEAFF.

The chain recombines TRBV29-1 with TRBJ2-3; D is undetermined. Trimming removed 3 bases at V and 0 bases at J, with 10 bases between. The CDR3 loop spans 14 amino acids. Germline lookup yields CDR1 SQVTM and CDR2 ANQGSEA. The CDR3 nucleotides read TGCAGCGTTGAGAGTCCTTATAGCACAGATACGCAGTATTTT. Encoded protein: CSVESPYSTDTQYF.

This CDR3 is CASSTQGGTQPQHF. Written as DNA, the CDR3 is TGTGCCAGCAGTACCCAGGGAGGAACGCAGCCCCAGCATTTT. The V and J genes are TRBV6-1 and TRBJ1-5; D possibly corresponds to TRBD1 (5 bases). Germline V gene lookup returns CDR1 MNHNS and CDR2 SASEGT. The germline V and J ends were trimmed by 5 bases and 7 bases, with 15 bases remaining between them. The CDR3 is 14 amino acids.

CDR3 in amino acids: CASSSPGQGFYEQYF. CDR3 sequence (DNA): TGTGCCAGCAGTTCCCCGGGACAGGGTTTCTACGAGCAGTACTTC. The chain is built from TRBV6-5 and TRBJ2-7; 9 nucleotides line up with TRBD1. Germline assignment: CDR1 MNHEY and CDR2 SVGAGI. The CDR3 sequence is 15 residues long. V dropped 4 bases and J dropped 3; count of bases not matched to a gene: 7.

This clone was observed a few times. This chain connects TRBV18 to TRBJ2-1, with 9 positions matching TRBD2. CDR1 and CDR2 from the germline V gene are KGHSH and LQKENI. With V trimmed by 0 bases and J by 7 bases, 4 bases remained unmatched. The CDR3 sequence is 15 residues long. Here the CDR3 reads CASSPPLAGGNEQFF. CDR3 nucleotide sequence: TGTGCCAGCTCACCACCGTTGGCGGGAGGGAATGAGCAGTTCTTC.

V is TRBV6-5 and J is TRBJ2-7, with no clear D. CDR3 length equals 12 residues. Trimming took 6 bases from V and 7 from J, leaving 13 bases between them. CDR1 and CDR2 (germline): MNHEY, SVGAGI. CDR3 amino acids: CASRATSTEQYF. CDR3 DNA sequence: TGTGCCAGCAGAGCAACAAGCACTGAGCAGTACTTC.

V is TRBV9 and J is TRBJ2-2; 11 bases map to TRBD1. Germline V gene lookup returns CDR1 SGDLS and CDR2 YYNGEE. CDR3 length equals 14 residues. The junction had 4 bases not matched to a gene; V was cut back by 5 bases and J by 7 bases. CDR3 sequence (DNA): TGTGCCAGCAGAGGACAGGGGGCGATCGGGGAGCTGTTTTTT. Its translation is CASRGQGAIGELFF.

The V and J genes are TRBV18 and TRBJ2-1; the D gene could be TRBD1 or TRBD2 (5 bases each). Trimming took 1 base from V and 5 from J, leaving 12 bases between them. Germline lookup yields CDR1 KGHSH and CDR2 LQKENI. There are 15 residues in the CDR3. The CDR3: CASSPLGDPDNEQFF. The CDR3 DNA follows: TGTGCCAGCTCACCACTCGGGGACCCCGACAATGAGCAGTTCTTC. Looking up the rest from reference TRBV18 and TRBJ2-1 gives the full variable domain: NAGVMQNPRHLVRRRGQEARLRCSPMKGHSHVYWYRQLPEEGLKFMVYLQKENIIDESGMPKERFSAEFPKEGPSILRIQQVVRGDSAAYFCASSPLGDPDNEQFFGPGTRLTVL.

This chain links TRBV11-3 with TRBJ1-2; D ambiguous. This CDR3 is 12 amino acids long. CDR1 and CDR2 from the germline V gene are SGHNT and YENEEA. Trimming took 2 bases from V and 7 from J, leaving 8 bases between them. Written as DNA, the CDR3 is TGTGCCAGCAGCTTACCTCGTGGTGGCTACACCTTC. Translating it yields CASSLPRGGYTF.

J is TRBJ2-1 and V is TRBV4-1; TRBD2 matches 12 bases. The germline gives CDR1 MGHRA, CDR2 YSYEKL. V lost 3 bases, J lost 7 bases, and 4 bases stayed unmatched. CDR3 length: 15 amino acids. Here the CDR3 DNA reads TGCGCCAGCAGCCAGAACCTAGCGGGAGGGAATGAGCAGTTCTTC. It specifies CASSQNLAGGNEQFF.

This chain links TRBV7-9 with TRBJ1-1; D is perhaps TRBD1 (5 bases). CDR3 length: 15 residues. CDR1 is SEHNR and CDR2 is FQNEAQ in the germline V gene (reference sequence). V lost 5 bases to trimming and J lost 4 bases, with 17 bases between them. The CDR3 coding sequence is TGTGCCAGCAGCCCCTCAGGGACGTCGGTCACTGAAGCTTTCTTT. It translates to CASSPSGTSVTEAFF.

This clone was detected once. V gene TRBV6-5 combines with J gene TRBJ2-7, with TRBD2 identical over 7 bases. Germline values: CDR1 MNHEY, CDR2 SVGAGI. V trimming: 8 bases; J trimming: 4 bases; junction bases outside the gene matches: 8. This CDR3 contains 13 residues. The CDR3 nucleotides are TGTGCCAGCGGGACTACTGATAATTACGAGCAGTACTTC. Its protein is CASGTTDNYEQYF.

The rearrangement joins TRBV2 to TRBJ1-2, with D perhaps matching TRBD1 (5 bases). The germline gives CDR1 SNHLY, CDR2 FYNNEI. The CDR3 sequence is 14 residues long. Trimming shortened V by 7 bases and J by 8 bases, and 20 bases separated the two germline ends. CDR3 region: CASTDPHTGTGYTF. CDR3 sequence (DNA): TGTGCCAGCACTGACCCCCATACAGGCACCGGCTACACCTTC.

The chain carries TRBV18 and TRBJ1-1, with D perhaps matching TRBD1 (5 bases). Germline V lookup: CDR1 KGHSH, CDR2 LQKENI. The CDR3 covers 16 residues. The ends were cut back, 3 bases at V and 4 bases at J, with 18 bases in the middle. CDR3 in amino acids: CASSPTIAGGVTEAFF. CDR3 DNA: TGTGCCAGCTCACCCACGATCGCTGGGGGGGTCACTGAAGCTTTCTTT.

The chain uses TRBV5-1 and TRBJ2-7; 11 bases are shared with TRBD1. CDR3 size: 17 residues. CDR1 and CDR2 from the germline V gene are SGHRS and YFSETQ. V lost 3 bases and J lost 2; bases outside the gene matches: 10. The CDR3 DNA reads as TGCGCCAGCAGCTCCGGGACAGGGGGTTTTTTCCCCTACGAGCAGTACTTC. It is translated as CASSSGTGGFFPYEQYF.

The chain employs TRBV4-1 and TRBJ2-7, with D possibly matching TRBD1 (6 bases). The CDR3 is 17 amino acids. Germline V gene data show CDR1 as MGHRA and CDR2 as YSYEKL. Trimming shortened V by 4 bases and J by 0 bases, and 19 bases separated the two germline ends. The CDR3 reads CASSREPGHMSSYEQYF. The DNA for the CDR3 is TGCGCCAGCAGCCGCGAACCGGGACATATGAGCTCCTACGAGCAGTACTTC.